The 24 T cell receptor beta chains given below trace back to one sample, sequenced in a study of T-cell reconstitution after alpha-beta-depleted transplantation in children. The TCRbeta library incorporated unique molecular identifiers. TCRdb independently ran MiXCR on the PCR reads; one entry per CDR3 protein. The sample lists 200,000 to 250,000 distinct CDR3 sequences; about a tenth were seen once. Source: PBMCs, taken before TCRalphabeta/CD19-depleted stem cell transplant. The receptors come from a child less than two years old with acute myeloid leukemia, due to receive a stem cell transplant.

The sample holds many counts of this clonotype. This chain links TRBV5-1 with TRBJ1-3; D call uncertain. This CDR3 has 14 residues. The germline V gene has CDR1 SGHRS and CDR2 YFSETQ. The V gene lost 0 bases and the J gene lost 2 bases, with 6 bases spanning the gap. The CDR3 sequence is CASSLGDPGNTIYF. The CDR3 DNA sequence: TGCGCCAGCAGCTTGGGGGATCCTGGAAACACCATATATTTT. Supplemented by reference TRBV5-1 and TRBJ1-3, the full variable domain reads KAGVTQTPRYLIKTRGQQVTLSCSPISGHRSVSWYQQTPGQGLQFLFEYFSETQRNKGNFPGRFSGRQFSNSRSEMNVSTLELGDSALYLCASSLGDPGNTIYFGEGSWLTVV.

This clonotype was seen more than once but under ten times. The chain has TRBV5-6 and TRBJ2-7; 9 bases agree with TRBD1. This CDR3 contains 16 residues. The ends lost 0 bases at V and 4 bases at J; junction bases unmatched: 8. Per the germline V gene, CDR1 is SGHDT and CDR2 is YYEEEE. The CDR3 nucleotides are TGTGCCAGCAGCTTGGTATGGACAGGGGAGGGGTACGAGCAGTACTTC. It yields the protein CASSLVWTGEGYEQYF.

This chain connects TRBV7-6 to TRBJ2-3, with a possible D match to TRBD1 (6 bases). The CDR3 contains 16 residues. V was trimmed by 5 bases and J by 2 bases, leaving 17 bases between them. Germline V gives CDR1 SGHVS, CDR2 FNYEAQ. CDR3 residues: CASSIQGMVVTDTQYF. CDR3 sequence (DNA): TGTGCCAGCAGCATCCAGGGGATGGTCGTCACAGATACGCAGTATTTT.

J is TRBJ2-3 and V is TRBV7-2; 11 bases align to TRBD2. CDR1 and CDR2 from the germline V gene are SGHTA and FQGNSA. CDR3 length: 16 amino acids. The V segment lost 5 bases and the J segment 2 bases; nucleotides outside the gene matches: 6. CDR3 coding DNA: TGTGCCAGCAGCGCGGGGACTAGCGGATCCACAGATACGCAGTATTTT. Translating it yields CASSAGTSGSTDTQYF.

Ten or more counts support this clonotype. CDR3 DNA: TGCAGCGTGACCGGGGCTTTAGGGAATCAGCCCCAGCATTTT. Protein: CSVTGALGNQPQHF. The gene calls are TRBV29-1 and TRBJ1-5; D is perhaps TRBD1 (5 bases). V was pared by 6 bases and J by 4 bases, with 16 bases between. Germline CDR1 reads SQVTM; CDR2 reads ANQGSEA. CDR3 length: 14 residues.

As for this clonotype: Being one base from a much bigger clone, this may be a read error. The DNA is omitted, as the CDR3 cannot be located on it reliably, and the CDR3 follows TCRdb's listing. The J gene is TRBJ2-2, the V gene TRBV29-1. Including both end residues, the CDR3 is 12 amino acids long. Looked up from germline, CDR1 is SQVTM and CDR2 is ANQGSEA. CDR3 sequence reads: CSVGRGTGEPFF.

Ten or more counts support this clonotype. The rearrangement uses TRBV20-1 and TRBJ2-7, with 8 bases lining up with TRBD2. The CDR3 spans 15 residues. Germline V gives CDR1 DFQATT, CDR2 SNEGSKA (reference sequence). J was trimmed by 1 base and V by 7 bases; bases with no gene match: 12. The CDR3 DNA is TGCAGTGGGGCCCCAACTAGCGGAGTGTCCTACGAGCAGTACTTC. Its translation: CSGAPTSGVSYEQYF.

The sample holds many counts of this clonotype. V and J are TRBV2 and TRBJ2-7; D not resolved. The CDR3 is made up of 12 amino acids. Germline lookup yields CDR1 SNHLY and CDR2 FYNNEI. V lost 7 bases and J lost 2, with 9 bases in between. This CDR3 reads CASNTGPYEQYF. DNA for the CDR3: TGTGCCAGCAACACTGGGCCCTACGAGCAGTACTTC. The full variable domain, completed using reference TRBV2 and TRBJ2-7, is EPEVTQTPSHQVTQMGQEVILRCVPISNHLYFYWYRQILGQKVEFLVSFYNNEISEKSEIFDDQFSVERPDGSNFTLKIRSTKLEDSAMYFCASNTGPYEQYFGPGTRLTVT.

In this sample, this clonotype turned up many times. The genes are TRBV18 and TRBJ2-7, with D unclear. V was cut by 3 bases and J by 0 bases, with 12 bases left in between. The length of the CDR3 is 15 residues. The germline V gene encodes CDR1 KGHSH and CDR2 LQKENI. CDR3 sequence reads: CASSPARAVSYEQYF. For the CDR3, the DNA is TGTGCCAGCTCACCCGCACGTGCGGTCTCCTACGAGCAGTACTTC.

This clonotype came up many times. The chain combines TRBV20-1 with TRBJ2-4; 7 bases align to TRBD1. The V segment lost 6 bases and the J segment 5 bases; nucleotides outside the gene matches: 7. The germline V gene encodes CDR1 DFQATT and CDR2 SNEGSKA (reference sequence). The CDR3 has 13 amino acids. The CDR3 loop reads CSARGWDQNIQYF. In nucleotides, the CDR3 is TGCAGTGCCAGGGGGTGGGATCAAAACATTCAGTACTTC.

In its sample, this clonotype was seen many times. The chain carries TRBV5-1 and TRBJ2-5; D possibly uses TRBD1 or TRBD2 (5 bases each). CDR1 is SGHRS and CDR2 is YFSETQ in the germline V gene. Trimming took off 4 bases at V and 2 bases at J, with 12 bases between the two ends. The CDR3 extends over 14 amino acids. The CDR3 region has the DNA TGCGCCAGCAGCCGGGACGGCGGGCAAGAGACCCAGTACTTC. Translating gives CASSRDGGQETQYF.

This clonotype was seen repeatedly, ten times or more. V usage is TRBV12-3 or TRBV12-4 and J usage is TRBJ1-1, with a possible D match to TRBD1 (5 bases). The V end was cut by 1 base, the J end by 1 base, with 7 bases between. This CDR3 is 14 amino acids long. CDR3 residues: CASSLGTRNTEAFF. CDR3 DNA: TGTGCCAGCAGTTTAGGGACACGGAACACTGAAGCTTTCTTT.

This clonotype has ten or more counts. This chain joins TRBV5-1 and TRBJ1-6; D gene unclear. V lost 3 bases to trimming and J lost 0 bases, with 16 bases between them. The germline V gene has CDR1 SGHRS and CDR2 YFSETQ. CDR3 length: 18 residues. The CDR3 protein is CASSYSDPHSSYNSPLHF. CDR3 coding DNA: TGCGCCAGCAGCTACTCGGACCCACATAGCTCCTATAATTCACCCCTCCACTTT.

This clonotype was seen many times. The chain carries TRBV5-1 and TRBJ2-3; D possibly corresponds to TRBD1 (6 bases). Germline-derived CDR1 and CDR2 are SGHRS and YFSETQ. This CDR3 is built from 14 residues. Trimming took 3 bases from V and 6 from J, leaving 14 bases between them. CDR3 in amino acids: CASSYGQNWDTQYF. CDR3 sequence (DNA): TGCGCCAGCAGCTATGGACAGAACTGGGATACGCAGTATTTT. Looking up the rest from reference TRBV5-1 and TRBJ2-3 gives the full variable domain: KAGVTQTPRYLIKTRGQQVTLSCSPISGHRSVSWYQQTPGQGLQFLFEYFSETQRNKGNFPGRFSGRQFSNSRSEMNVSTLELGDSALYLCASSYGQNWDTQYFGPGTRLTVL.

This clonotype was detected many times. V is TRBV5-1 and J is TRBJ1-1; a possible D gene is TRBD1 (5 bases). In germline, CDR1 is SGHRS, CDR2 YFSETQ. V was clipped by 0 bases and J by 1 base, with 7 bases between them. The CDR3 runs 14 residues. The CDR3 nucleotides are TGCGCCAGCAGCTTGGGACAGAAGAACACTGAAGCTTTCTTT. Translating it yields CASSLGQKNTEAFF.

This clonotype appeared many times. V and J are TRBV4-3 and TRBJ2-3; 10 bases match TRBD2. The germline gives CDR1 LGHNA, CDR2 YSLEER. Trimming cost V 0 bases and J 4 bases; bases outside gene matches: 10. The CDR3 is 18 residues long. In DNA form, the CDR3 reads TGCGCCAGCAGCCAAGATTATTTCAGCGGGAGGGCCCCAGATACGCAGTATTTT. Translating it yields CASSQDYFSGRAPDTQYF.

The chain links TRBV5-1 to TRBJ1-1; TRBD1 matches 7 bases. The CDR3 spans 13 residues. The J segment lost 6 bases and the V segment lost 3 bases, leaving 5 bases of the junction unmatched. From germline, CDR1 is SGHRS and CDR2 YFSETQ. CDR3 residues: CASSWDSQAEAFF. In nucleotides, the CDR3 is TGCGCCAGCAGCTGGGACAGTCAAGCTGAAGCTTTCTTT.

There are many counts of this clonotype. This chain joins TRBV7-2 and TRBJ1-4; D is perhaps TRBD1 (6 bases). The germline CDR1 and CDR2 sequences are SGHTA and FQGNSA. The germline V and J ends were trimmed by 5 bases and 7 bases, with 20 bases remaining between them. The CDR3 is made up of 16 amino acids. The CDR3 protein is CASSPEGSRGGEKLFF. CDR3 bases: TGTGCCAGCAGCCCAGAGGGATCGAGGGGGGGTGAAAAACTGTTTTTT.

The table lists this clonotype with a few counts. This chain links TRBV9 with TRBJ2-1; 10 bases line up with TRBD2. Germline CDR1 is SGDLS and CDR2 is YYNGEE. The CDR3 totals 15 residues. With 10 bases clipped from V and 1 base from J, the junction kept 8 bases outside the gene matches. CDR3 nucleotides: TGTGCCTCAGAGCGGGAGGGCCGGTCCTACAATGAGCAGTTCTTC. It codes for CASEREGRSYNEQFF.

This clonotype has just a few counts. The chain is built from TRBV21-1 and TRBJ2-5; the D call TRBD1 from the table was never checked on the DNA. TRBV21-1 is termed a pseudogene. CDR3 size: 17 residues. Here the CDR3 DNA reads TGTGCCAGCAGCAAAGTCAGCCAGGGAATGTACCAAGAGACCCAGTGCTTC. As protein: CASSKVSQGMYQETQCF.

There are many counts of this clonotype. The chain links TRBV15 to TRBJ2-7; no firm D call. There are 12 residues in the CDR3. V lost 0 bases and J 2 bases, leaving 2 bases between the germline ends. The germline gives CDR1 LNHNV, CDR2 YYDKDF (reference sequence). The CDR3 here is CATSREPYEQYF. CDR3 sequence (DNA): TGTGCCACCAGCAGAGAGCCCTACGAGCAGTACTTC. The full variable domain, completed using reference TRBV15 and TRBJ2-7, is DAMVIQNPRYQVTQFGKPVTLSCSQTLNHNVMYWYQQKSSQAPKLLFHYYDKDFNNEADTPDNFQSRRPNTSFCFLDIRSPGLGDTAMYLCATSREPYEQYFGPGTRLTVT.

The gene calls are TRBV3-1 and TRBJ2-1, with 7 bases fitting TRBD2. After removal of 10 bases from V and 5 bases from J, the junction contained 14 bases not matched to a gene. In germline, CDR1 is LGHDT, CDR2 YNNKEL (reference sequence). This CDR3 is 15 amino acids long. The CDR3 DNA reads TGTGCCACCTGCCACCCTAGCGGAGGTAACAATGAGCAGTTCTTC. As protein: CATCHPSGGNNEQFF.

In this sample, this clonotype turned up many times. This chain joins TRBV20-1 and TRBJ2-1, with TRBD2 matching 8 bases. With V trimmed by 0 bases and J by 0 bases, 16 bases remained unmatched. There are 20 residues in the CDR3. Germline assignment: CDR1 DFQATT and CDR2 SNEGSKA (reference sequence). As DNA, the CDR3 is TGCAGTGCTAGAGATCCGTGGCCTAGCGGGTGGGGGGCCTCCTACAATGAGCAGTTCTTC. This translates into CSARDPWPSGWGASYNEQFF.

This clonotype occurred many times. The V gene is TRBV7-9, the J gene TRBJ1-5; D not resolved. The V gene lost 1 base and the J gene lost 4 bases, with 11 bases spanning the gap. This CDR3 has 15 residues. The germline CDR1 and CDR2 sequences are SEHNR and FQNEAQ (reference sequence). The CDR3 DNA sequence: TGTGCCAGCAGCTTAGGTCTGTACGGAAATCAGCCCCAGCATTTT. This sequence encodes CASSLGLYGNQPQHF.